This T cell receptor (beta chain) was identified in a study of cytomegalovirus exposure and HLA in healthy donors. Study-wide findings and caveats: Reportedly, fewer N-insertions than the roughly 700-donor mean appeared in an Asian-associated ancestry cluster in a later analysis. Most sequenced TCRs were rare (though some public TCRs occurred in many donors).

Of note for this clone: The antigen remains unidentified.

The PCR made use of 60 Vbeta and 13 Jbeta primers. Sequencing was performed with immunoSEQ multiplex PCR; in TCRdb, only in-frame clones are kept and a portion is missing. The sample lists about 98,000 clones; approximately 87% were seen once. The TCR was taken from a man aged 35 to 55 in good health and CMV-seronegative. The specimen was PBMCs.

The CDR3 region has the DNA TGTGCCAGCAGCTTACTTCATACAGATTATAACAATGAGCAGTTCTTC. Translated, it gives CASSLLHTDYNNEQFF. The chain combines TRBV7-3 with TRBJ2-1; D unclear. Germline V gene sequence: CDR1 SGHTA, CDR2 FQGTGA. CDR3 length: 16 amino acids. V dropped 2 bases and J dropped 5 bases, with 16 bases sitting between them.